This T cell receptor beta chain came from a study of T cells in Graves' hyperthyroidism and ophthalmopathy. Study-wide background: Specimen type is peripheral blood, collected at initial diagnosis prior to any treatment.

Remarks on this clonotype: Its target is unknown.

The V and J ends lost 7 bases and 9 bases respectively, with 21 bases between them. This CDR3 has 14 amino acids. Germline CDR1 and CDR2: SNHLY and FYNNEI. RNA transcripts yielded amplified TCR beta CDR3 regions. First-round RT-PCR targeting the TCR CDR3 was performed with the HTBI primer set. TCRdb reanalysed the multiplex PCR reads using MiXCR and keeps one entry per CDR3 protein. The table includes around 700,000 distinct CDR3 sequences, 30% to 40% detected once. Aged 18 to 65, the patients had hyperthyroidism that was newly diagnosed and had lasted under 2 months. An approximately 10 ml volume of fresh peripheral blood provided the PBMCs. Points from the study as a whole: The model forecast ophthalmopathy, anticipating it by a median 6.5 months before onset.

The genes are TRBV2 and TRBJ1-2; D is perhaps TRBD1 (5 bases). Sequences were obtained from blood. This TCR came from a woman aged 40-49 years with Graves' hyperthyroidism. The CDR3 coding sequence is TGTGCCAGCACCGAGCGGGGGAGTGGAGGGAGCTACACCTTC. This codes for CASTERGSGGSYTF.